The 27 T cell receptor beta chains below all came from one sample that was sequenced in a study of blood T cell repertoires in COVID-19 (dated by TCRdb to the early 2020s). Libraries were built with the immunoSEQ multiplex PCR assay. TCRdb re-hosts the immuneACCESS table, in-frame sequences only. Its copies lack some clones; in the studies checked, an unresolved V gene accounts for under half of them, and the cause for the rest is not known. The sample yields roughly 66,000 clones; about 89% were counted once. The ten largest account for about 7.3% of the sample. The sequenced sample consisted of peripheral blood. The receptors come from a human donor in a cohort sampled during active COVID-19.

This chain uses TRBV4-3 with TRBJ2-1, with D maybe TRBD1 (5 bases). This CDR3 comprises 17 residues. CDR1 is LGHNA, CDR2 YSLEER, per germline. With 2 bases removed from V and 3 bases from J, the gap between germline ends came to 17 bases. CDR3 in DNA: TGCGCCAGCAGCCAAAAAGGGGCTGGGTCCCTCTACAATGAGCAGTTCTTC. Translation: CASSQKGAGSLYNEQFF.

The CDR3 spells CASSKPAGLAGSDTQYF. The CDR3 nucleotides are TGTGCCAGCAGCAAACCGGCGGGACTAGCGGGGTCAGATACGCAGTATTTT. The chain uses TRBV7-2 and TRBJ2-3; TRBD2 matches at 13 bases. The germline V gene encodes CDR1 SGHTA and CDR2 FQGNSA. V trimming: 5 bases; J trimming: 4 bases; junction bases outside the gene matches: 9. This CDR3 comprises 17 residues.

This clone has a single count. The V call is TRBV11-2, the J call TRBJ2-1; TRBD2 matches 9 bases. Germline V gives CDR1 SGHAT, CDR2 FQNNGV. The CDR3 spans 18 residues. V shed 2 bases, J shed 8 bases, and the junction held 16 bases outside the gene matches. CDR3 sequence: CASSLSPISGRSADEQFF. In DNA form, the CDR3 reads TGTGCCAGCAGCTTATCCCCCATTAGCGGGAGATCAGCCGATGAGCAGTTCTTC.

The V gene is TRBV2, the J gene TRBJ1-1, with a weak D call TRBD1 (5 bases). Trimming took 4 bases from V and 5 from J, leaving 8 bases between them. CDR3 length equals 12 residues. Germline V gene sequence: CDR1 SNHLY, CDR2 FYNNEI. CDR3 amino acids: CASSVGGTEAFF. For the CDR3, the DNA is TGTGCCAGCAGTGTCGGGGGGACTGAAGCTTTCTTT.

This chain uses TRBV6-5 with TRBJ1-3, with D tentatively TRBD1 (5 bases). Germline V gene data show CDR1 as MNHEY and CDR2 as SVGAGI. This CDR3 is built from 16 residues. The V end lost 0 bases, the J end lost 4 bases, and 13 bases lay between the germline ends. The CDR3: CASSYSRAVSGNTIYF. CDR3 DNA sequence: TGTGCCAGCAGTTACTCCAGGGCAGTCTCCGGAAACACCATATATTTT.

V usage is TRBV3-1 (or the pseudogene TRBV3-2) and J usage is TRBJ1-2; D gene unclear. The CDR3 is 14 amino acids. Germline assignment: CDR1 LGHDT and CDR2 YNNKEL (reference sequence). Between the trimmed V and J ends, which lost 0 bases and 1 base, there was a span of 6 bases. CDR3 loop: CASSQDLDNYGYTF. CDR3 bases: TGTGCCAGCAGCCAAGATCTAGATAACTATGGCTACACCTTC.

The chain uses TRBV5-1 and TRBJ1-4; D unresolved. Per the germline V gene, CDR1 is SGHRS and CDR2 is YFSETQ. This CDR3 has 15 amino acids. V lost 0 bases and J lost 0, with 6 bases in between. CDR3 bases: TGCGCCAGCAGCTTGGCTCAGGCAACTAATGAAAAACTGTTTTTT. Encoded protein: CASSLAQATNEKLFF.

The rearrangement links TRBV5-1 to TRBJ2-7, with 7 bases aligning to TRBD1. CDR3 size: 14 residues. Germline V gene data show CDR1 as SGHRS and CDR2 as YFSETQ. Losses at the gene ends were 7 bases for V and 3 bases for J; bases not matched to a gene: 10. CDR3 region: CASGNDRVGYEQYF. The CDR3 DNA is TGCGCCAGCGGGAATGACAGGGTTGGCTACGAGCAGTACTTC. Full variable domain (missing parts from reference TRBV5-1 and TRBJ2-7): KAGVTQTPRYLIKTRGQQVTLSCSPISGHRSVSWYQQTPGQGLQFLFEYFSETQRNKGNFPGRFSGRQFSNSRSEMNVSTLELGDSALYLCASGNDRVGYEQYFGPGTRLTVT.

The V and J genes are TRBV5-1 and TRBJ1-3, with D unclear. This CDR3 is 16 amino acids long. Germline CDR1 SGHRS, CDR2 YFSETQ. The V end lost 4 bases, the J end lost 0 bases, and 14 bases lay between the germline ends. The CDR3 DNA is TGCGCCAGCAGCAGAACGGGTGAAAGCTCTGGAAACACCATATATTTT. It translates to CASSRTGESSGNTIYF. The full variable domain, completed using reference TRBV5-1 and TRBJ1-3, is KAGVTQTPRYLIKTRGQQVTLSCSPISGHRSVSWYQQTPGQGLQFLFEYFSETQRNKGNFPGRFSGRQFSNSRSEMNVSTLELGDSALYLCASSRTGESSGNTIYFGEGSWLTVV.

The chain links TRBV4-3 to TRBJ1-2; 9 bases match TRBD1. Looked up from germline, CDR1 is LGHNA and CDR2 is YSLEER. The CDR3 consists of 16 residues. V lost 1 base to trimming and J lost 3 bases; unmatched junction nucleotides: 6. The CDR3, as DNA: TGCGCCAGCAGCCAAGTTAAGGGACAGGGCGACTATGGCTACACCTTC. This gives the protein CASSQVKGQGDYGYTF.

V and J are TRBV28 and TRBJ1-2; 8 positions agree with TRBD1. The CDR3 is 13 residues long. Trimming took 11 bases from V and 3 from J; bases not matched to a gene: 8. Germline assignment: CDR1 MDHEN and CDR2 SYDVKM. The CDR3 coding sequence is TGTGCCGCTCGAACAGGGGGATACTATGGCTACACCTTC. Translated, it gives CAARTGGYYGYTF.

In DNA form, the CDR3 reads TGCGCCAGCAGCCAAGTGTATGCGGGAGGACTCTACGAGCAGTACTTC. This gives the protein CASSQVYAGGLYEQYF. The rearrangement uses TRBV4-3 and TRBJ2-7; 8 bases are shared with TRBD2. Germline-derived CDR1 and CDR2 are LGHNA and YSLEER. The CDR3 runs to 16 residues. After removal of 1 base from V and 3 bases from J, the junction contained 8 bases not matched to a gene.

This clone was seen only once. The same CDR3 can be traced to other DNA sequences in this sample. The rearrangement uses TRBV5-1 and TRBJ1-1; D not certain. The V end lost 4 bases, the J end lost 1 base, and 8 bases lay between the germline ends. Germline-derived CDR1 and CDR2 are SGHRS and YFSETQ. The CDR3 is 13 amino acids. CDR3 sequence (DNA): TGCGCCAGCAGCCATAGTGGGAACACTGAAGCTTTCTTT. Protein sequence: CASSHSGNTEAFF.

This sequence joins TRBV7-2 and TRBJ2-2; D gene uncertain. The CDR3 covers 13 residues. Germline V gene lookup returns CDR1 SGHTA and CDR2 FQGNSA. V lost 6 bases, J lost 4 bases, and 9 bases lay in between. The CDR3 region has the DNA TGTGCCAGCAGTTCCAGTTTCACCGGGGAGCTGTTTTTT. This encodes CASSSSFTGELFF.

The V gene is TRBV24-1, the J gene TRBJ2-7; 8 bases line up with TRBD2. CDR1 is KGHDR, CDR2 SFDVKD, per germline. With V trimmed by 3 bases and J by 4 bases, 7 bases remained unmatched. The CDR3 is 15 residues long. The DNA of the CDR3 is TGTGCCACCAGTGATCCCCAAACTAGCGGATACGAGCAGTACTTC. Translated: CATSDPQTSGYEQYF.

The count of this clone is one. The chain has TRBV24-1 and TRBJ2-1, with a weak D call TRBD2 (5 bases). Germline lookup yields CDR1 KGHDR and CDR2 SFDVKD. Between the trimmed V and J ends, which lost 1 base and 0 bases, there was a span of 9 bases. The CDR3 runs 16 residues. CDR3 residues: CATSDLGLNSYNEQFF. The CDR3, as DNA: TGTGCCACCAGTGATTTAGGACTCAACTCCTACAATGAGCAGTTCTTC.

V and J are TRBV5-6 and TRBJ1-2; TRBD1 might be the D (5 bases). Germline V gene lookup returns CDR1 SGHDT and CDR2 YYEEEE. The CDR3 length is 13 residues. Trimming pared 4 bases from V and 3 bases from J, leaving 10 bases between. CDR3 nucleotide sequence: TGTGCCAGCAGCCCGGACAACGACTATGGCTACACCTTC. Its translation is CASSPDNDYGYTF.

The rearrangement links TRBV7-6 to TRBJ1-4; 8 bases map to TRBD1. Unmatched junction bases numbered 10, after V lost 5 bases and J lost 11 bases. Germline assignment: CDR1 SGHVS and CDR2 FNYEAQ. CDR3 length: 14 residues. The CDR3 bases are TGTGCCAGCAGCCTTTCCCCGACAGGGGAGAAACTGTTTTTT. Its translation is CASSLSPTGEKLFF.

The chain employs TRBV24-1 and TRBJ2-7; 7 nucleotides align to TRBD1. CDR1 KGHDR and CDR2 SFDVKD come from the germline V gene. The CDR3 totals 15 residues. Unmatched junction bases numbered 10, after V lost 4 bases and J lost 5 bases. DNA of the CDR3: TGTGCCACCAGTGACCGCCGGGACAGCGCGGACGAGCAGTACTTC. Its translation is CATSDRRDSADEQYF.

The chain uses TRBV5-1 and TRBJ1-2; TRBD1 aligns across 12 bases. CDR1 is SGHRS and CDR2 is YFSETQ in the germline V gene. CDR3 size: 16 residues. The V and J ends lost 4 bases and 3 bases, in that order; junction bases with no gene match: 7. The CDR3 DNA follows: TGCGCCAGCAGCCCCGGGACAGGGGGCGCGTACTATGGCTACACCTTC. Translating gives CASSPGTGGAYYGYTF.

The rearrangement links TRBV18 to TRBJ2-5; 8 bases agree with TRBD2. This CDR3 region has 13 residues. With V trimmed by 6 bases and J by 4 bases, 4 bases remained unmatched. Germline V gene sequence: CDR1 KGHSH, CDR2 LQKENI. CDR3 loop: CASSPGGAETQYF. The CDR3 DNA sequence: TGTGCCAGCTCTCCCGGGGGGGCAGAGACCCAGTACTTC. Supplemented by reference TRBV18 and TRBJ2-5, the full variable domain reads NAGVMQNPRHLVRRRGQEARLRCSPMKGHSHVYWYRQLPEEGLKFMVYLQKENIIDESGMPKERFSAEFPKEGPSILRIQQVVRGDSAAYFCASSPGGAETQYFGPGTRLLVL.

The V and J genes are TRBV4-1 and TRBJ2-1, with D unclear. The CDR3 spans 15 residues. The germline V gene encodes CDR1 MGHRA and CDR2 YSYEKL. V shed 3 bases and J shed 3 bases, with 12 bases lying between them. The CDR3 sequence: CASSHVAYDYNEQFF. DNA of the CDR3: TGCGCCAGCAGCCATGTAGCATACGACTACAATGAGCAGTTCTTC.

The CDR3: CASSYEAGFTEAFF. CDR3 DNA: TGTGCCAGCAGTTACGAGGCAGGGTTCACTGAAGCTTTCTTT. The V call is TRBV6-2 or TRBV6-3, the J call TRBJ1-1; D possibly corresponds to TRBD1 (5 bases). Trimming took off 2 bases at V and 4 bases at J, with 11 bases between the two ends. The V gene's germline CDR1 is MNHEY and CDR2 SVGEGT. The CDR3 has 14 residues.

V is TRBV5-1 and J is TRBJ2-2, with TRBD1 matching 7 bases. Germline lookup yields CDR1 SGHRS and CDR2 YFSETQ. The CDR3 is made up of 15 amino acids. Unmatched junction bases numbered 4, after V lost 4 bases and J lost 1 base. CDR3 in DNA: TGCGCCAGCAGCCCACGGACAGGGAACACCGGGGAGCTGTTTTTT. Protein sequence: CASSPRTGNTGELFF.

The chain has TRBV11-2 and TRBJ2-2; the D gene is possibly TRBD1 (5 bases). The CDR3 contains 16 residues. Trimming removed 5 bases at V and 5 bases at J, with 18 bases between. The germline CDR1 and CDR2 sequences are SGHAT and FQNNGV. The CDR3 here is CASSALEGARTGELFF. Written as DNA, the CDR3 is TGTGCCAGCAGCGCCCTAGAAGGGGCGAGAACCGGGGAGCTGTTTTTT. The variable domain in full, with the rest retrieved from reference TRBV11-2 and TRBJ2-2, is EAGVAQSPRYKIIEKRQSVAFWCNPISGHATLYWYQQILGQGPKLLIQFQNNGVVDDSQLPKDRFSAERLKGVDSTLKIQPAKLEDSAVYLCASSALEGARTGELFFGEGSRLTVL.

V usage is TRBV6-6 and J usage is TRBJ2-7; D unclear. The CDR3 sequence is 11 residues long. Germline CDR1 MNHNY, CDR2 SVGAGI (reference sequence). V gave up 1 base and J gave up 6 bases, with 4 bases separating them. The CDR3, as DNA: TGTGCCAGCAGTTACTTGAGCGAGCAGTACTTC. Residues: CASSYLSEQYF.

The chain carries TRBV1 and TRBJ2-1; whether TRBD2, the table's D call, matches the DNA was not checked. TRBV1 is deemed a pseudogene. The CDR3 loop spans 18 amino acids. CDR3 amino acids: CTSSQPSGRANHYNEQFF. CDR3 nucleotides: TGCACCAGCAGCCAACCTAGCGGGAGGGCCAACCACTACAATGAGCAGTTCTTC.